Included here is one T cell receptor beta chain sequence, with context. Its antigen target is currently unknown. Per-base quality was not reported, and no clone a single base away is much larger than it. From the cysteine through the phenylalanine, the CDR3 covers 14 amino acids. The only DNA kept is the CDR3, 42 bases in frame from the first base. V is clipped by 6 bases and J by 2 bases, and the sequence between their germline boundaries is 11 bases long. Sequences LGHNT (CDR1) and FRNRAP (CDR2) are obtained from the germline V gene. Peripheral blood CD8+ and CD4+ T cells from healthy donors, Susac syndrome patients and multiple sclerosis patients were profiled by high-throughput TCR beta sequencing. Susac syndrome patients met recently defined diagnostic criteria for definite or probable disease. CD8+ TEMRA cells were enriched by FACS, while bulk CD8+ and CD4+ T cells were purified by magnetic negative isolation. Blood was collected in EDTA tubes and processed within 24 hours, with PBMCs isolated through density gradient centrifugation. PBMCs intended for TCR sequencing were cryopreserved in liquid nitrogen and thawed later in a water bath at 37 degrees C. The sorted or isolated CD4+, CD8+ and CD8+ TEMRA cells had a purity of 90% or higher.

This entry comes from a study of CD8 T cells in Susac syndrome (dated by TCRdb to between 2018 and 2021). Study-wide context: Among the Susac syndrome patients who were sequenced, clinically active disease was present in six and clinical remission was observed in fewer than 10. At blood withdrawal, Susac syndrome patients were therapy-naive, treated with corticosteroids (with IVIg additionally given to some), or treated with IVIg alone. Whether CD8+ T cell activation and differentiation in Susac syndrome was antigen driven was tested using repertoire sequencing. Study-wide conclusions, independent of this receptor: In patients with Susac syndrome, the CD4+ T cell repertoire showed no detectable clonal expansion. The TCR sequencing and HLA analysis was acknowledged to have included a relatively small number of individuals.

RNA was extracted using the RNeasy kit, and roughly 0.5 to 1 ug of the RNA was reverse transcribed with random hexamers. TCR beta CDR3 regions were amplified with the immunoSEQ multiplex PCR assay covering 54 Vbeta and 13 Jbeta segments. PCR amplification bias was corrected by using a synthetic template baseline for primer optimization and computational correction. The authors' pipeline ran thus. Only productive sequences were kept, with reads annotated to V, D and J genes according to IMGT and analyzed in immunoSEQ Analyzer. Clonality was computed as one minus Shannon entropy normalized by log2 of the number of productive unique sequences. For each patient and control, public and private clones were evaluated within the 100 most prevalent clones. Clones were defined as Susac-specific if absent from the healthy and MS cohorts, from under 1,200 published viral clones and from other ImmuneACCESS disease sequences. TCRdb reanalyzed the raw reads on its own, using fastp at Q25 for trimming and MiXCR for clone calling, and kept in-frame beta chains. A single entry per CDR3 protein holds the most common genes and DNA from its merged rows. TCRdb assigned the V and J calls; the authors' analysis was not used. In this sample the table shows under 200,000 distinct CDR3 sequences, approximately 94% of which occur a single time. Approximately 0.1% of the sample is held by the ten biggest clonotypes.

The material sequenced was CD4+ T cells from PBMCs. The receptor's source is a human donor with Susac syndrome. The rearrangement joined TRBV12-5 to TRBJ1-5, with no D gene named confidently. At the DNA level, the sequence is TGTGCTAGTGGCCCATACCTGGGCAATCAGCCCCAGCATTTT. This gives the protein CASGPYLGNQPQHF.